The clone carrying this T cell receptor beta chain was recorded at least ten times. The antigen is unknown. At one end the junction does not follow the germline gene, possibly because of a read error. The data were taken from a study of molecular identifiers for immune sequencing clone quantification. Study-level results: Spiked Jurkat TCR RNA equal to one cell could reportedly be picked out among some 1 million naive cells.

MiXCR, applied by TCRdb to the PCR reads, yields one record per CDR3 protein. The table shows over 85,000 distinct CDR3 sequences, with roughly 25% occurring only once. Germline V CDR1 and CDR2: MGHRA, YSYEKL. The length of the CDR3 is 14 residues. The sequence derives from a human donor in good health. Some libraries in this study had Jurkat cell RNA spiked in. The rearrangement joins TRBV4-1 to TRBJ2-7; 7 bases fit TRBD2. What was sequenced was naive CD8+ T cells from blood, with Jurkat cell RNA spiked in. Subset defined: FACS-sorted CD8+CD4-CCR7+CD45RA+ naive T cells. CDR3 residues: CASAVGEGSDEQYF. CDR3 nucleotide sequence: TGCGCCAGCGCCGTCGGGGAGGGCTCCGACGAGCAGTACTTC.